This is a list of T cell receptor beta chains from one sample in a study of CD8+ T cells in alopecia areata. Produced via immunoSEQ multiplex PCR; TCRdb's table is partial and in-frame only. The sample has about 200,000 clones, roughly two fifths seen once. The specimen was CD4+ T cells sorted from blood, collected around week 34, from a patient treated with tofacitinib. These receptors were collected from a human donor with alopecia areata. The CDR3 runs from the conserved cysteine through the conserved F or W. The order of the fields is clone size, V gene, J gene, D gene, CDR3 protein, CDR3 DNA. A D gene is named only where the DNA matches it firmly. Where a row states a size, it is once, few, many or the class of an expanded clone; other rows omit it.

>-|TRBV2|TRBJ1-1|-
CASSVQGSTEAFF
TGTGCCAGCAGTGTCCAGGGGAGCACTGAAGCTTTCTTT
>few|TRBV5-4|TRBJ2-2|TRBD1
CASSPPGQGANTGELFF
TGTGCCAGCAGCCCTCCGGGACAGGGGGCTAACACCGGGGAGCTGTTTTTT
>-|TRBV9|TRBJ2-7|TRBD1
CASSVEGGADYLKQYF
TGTGCCAGCAGCGTCGAAGGGGGCGCCGATTACTTAAAGCAGTACTTC
>-|TRBV5-1|TRBJ2-7|TRBD1
CASSLQGGHYEQYF
TGCGCCAGCAGCTTACAGGGGGGACACTACGAGCAGTACTTC
>-|TRBV4-1|TRBJ2-7|-
CASSQLPGVYEQYF
TGCGCCAGCAGCCAACTCCCTGGGGTCTACGAGCAGTACTTC
>-|TRBV12-5|TRBJ2-5|-
CASGPGQGGETQYF
TGTGCTAGTGGGCCTGGACAGGGAGGGGAGACCCAGTACTTC
>-|TRBV4-2|TRBJ1-1|TRBD1
CASSRTGRKNTEAFF
TGTGCCAGCAGCCGGACAGGGAGGAAGAACACTGAAGCTTTCTTT
>-|TRBV30|TRBJ2-4|-
CAWSATARAKNIQYF
TGTGCCTGGAGTGCCACAGCGCGAGCCAAAAACATTCAGTACTTC
>-|TRBV5-1|TRBJ2-7|TRBD2
CASSLSLAGSYEQYF
TGCGCCAGCAGCTTGTCACTAGCGGGGAGTTACGAGCAGTACTTC
>many|TRBV7-2|TRBJ1-2|-
CASSFRQRQGYTF
TGTGCCAGCAGCTTCAGACAGAGGCAAGGCTACACCTTC
>few|TRBV25-1|TRBJ2-7|-
CASSGQVYEQYF
TGTGCCAGCAGTGGCCAAGTTTACGAGCAGTACTTC
>few|TRBV6-1|TRBJ2-3|TRBD1
CASSSTDRGADTQYF
TGTGCCAGCAGTTCCACCGACAGGGGCGCAGATACGCAGTATTTT
>-|TRBV29-1|TRBJ2-2|-
CSVEKLGGASNTGELFF
TGCAGCGTTGAGAAGCTAGGAGGGGCCTCGAACACCGGGGAGCTGTTTTTT
>-|TRBV7-7|TRBJ2-6|TRBD1
CASSRDRAGANVLTF
TGTGCTAGCAGCCGAGACAGGGCTGGGGCCAACGTCCTGACTTTC
>-|TRBV27|TRBJ1-2|TRBD1
CASSTWTGSPSDYTF
TGTGCCAGCAGTACCTGGACAGGGTCTCCCTCCGACTACACCTTC
>-|TRBV6-5|TRBJ1-1|-
CASSDQGRATEAFF
TGTGCCAGCAGTGATCAGGGAAGGGCCACTGAAGCTTTCTTT
>-|TRBV28|TRBJ2-7|TRBD2
CASRASGLADYEQYF
TGTGCCAGCAGAGCTTCAGGGCTAGCGGACTACGAGCAGTACTTC
>-|TRBV29-1|TRBJ2-2|-
CSVEPRAGELFF
TGCAGCGTTGAACCGAGGGCCGGGGAGCTGTTTTTT
>-|TRBV30|TRBJ2-2|TRBD2
CAWSVWTSDTGELFF
TGTGCCTGGAGTGTATGGACTAGCGACACCGGGGAGCTGTTTTTT
>-|TRBV6-1|TRBJ1-1|-
CASGVRKAAFF
TGTGCCAGCGGGGTTCGGAAGGCAGCTTTCTTT
>-|TRBV9|TRBJ1-4|TRBD1
CASSTIATGQQFF
TGTGCCAGCAGCACCATCGCCACGGGACAGCAGTTTTTT
>-|TRBV15|TRBJ2-7|-
CATSRGSSYEQYF
TGTGCCACCAGCAGAGGCAGCTCCTACGAGCAGTACTTC
>few|TRBV13|TRBJ2-3|TRBD1
CASSPRTGNTDTQYF
TGTGCCAGCAGCCCTCGGACAGGCAACACAGATACGCAGTATTTT
>-|TRBV19|TRBJ1-1|-
CASSWVGRDTEAFF
TGTGCCAGTAGTTGGGTCGGGCGCGACACTGAAGCTTTCTTT
>-|TRBV2|TRBJ1-5|-
CASSYESGSQPQHF
TGTGCCAGCAGTTACGAATCCGGGAGCCAGCCCCAGCATTTT
>few|TRBV5-1|TRBJ1-1|-
CASSLEGGEAFF
TGCGCCAGCAGCCTGGAAGGGGGGGAAGCTTTCTTT
>-|TRBV5-1|TRBJ2-2|-
CASSATTLGTGELFF
TGCGCCAGCAGCGCGACAACCCTGGGCACCGGGGAGCTGTTTTTT
>-|TRBV30|TRBJ2-1|TRBD2
CAWSRTSSEQFF
TGTGCCTGGAGTAGGACTAGCAGTGAGCAGTTCTTC
>-|TRBV18|TRBJ2-5|-
CASSPRTSQETQYF
TGTGCCAGCTCACCGCGGACAAGCCAAGAGACCCAGTACTTC
>-|TRBV19|TRBJ2-7|-
CASSLKGHYEQYF
TGTGCCAGTAGTCTCAAGGGACATTACGAGCAGTACTTC
>-|TRBV4-1|TRBJ2-1|-
CASSQEGSYNEQFF
TGCGCCAGCAGCCAAGAGGGATCATACAATGAGCAGTTCTTC
>few|TRBV7-2|TRBJ1-1|-
CASGGRAEAFF
TGTGCCAGCGGGGGGCGAGCTGAAGCTTTCTTT
>-|TRBV30|TRBJ2-7|-
CAWTYRSYEQYF
TGTGCCTGGACATACCGCTCCTACGAGCAGTACTTC
>-|TRBV29-1|TRBJ2-5|-
CSVGAFYDETQYF
TGCAGCGTTGGGGCTTTTTATGATGAGACCCAGTACTTC
>-|TRBV29-1|TRBJ1-5|-
CSAMPGGNQPQHF
TGCAGCGCCATGCCGGGAGGGAATCAGCCCCAGCATTTT
>-|TRBV2|TRBJ2-3|TRBD2
CASSMNGGLSTDTQYF
TGTGCCAGCAGTATGAACGGGGGGTTATCCACAGATACGCAGTATTTT
>-|TRBV18|TRBJ2-7|-
CASSLTGSTSYEQYF
TGTGCCAGCTCTTTAACCGGGAGTACCTCCTACGAGCAGTACTTC
>few|TRBV4-2|TRBJ2-1|-
CASSQDWSNEQFF
TGTGCCAGCAGCCAAGATTGGAGCAATGAGCAGTTCTTC
>-|TRBV6-5|TRBJ2-1|-
CASSTQGLTYNEQFF
TGTGCCAGCAGTACACAGGGTCTCACCTACAATGAGCAGTTCTTC
>-|TRBV19|TRBJ1-1|-
CASRRTGNTEAFF
TGTGCCAGTAGACGTACCGGGAACACTGAAGCTTTCTTT
>-|TRBV30|TRBJ1-5|-
CAWSVGVTGQPQHF
TGTGCCTGGAGTGTAGGTGTCACCGGACAGCCCCAGCATTTT
>-|TRBV2|TRBJ1-2|TRBD1
CASSARQGRTGYTF
TGTGCCAGCAGTGCCCGACAGGGGCGGACGGGCTACACCTTC